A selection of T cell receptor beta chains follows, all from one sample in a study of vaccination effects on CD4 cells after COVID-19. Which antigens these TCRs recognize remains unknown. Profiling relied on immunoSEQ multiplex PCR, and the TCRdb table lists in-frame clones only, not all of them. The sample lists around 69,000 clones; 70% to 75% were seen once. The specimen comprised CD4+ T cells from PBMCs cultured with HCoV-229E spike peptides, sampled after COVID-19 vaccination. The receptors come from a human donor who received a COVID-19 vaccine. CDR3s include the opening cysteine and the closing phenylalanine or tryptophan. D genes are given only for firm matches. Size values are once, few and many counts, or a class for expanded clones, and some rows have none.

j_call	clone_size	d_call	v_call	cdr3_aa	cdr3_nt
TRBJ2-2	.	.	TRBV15	CATSRRGSGELFF	TGTGCCACCAGCAGAAGGGGGTCCGGGGAGCTGTTTTTT
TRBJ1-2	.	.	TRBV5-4	CASSLQGLYGYTF	TGTGCCAGCAGCTTGCAGGGTCTCTATGGCTACACCTTC
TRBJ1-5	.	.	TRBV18	CASSPSRNQPQHF	TGTGCCAGCTCACCATCCCGCAATCAGCCCCAGCATTTT
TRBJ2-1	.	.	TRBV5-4	CASSFRYRDNEQFF	TGTGCCAGCAGCTTTAGATATCGCGACAATGAGCAGTTCTTC
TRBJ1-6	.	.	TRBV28	CASVPTSGLNSPLHF	TGTGCCAGCGTCCCGACATCGGGGCTTAATTCACCCCTCCACTTT
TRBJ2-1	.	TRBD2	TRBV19	CASSIDSGGAEFF	TGTGCCAGTAGTATAGACAGCGGGGGGGCTGAGTTCTTC
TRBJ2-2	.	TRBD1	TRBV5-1	CASSPSRQGLSGELFF	TGCGCCAGCAGCCCGTCAAGACAGGGATTAAGCGGGGAGCTGTTTTTT
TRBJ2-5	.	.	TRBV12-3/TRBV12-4	CASRWSVQETQYF	TGTGCCAGCAGATGGAGTGTGCAAGAGACCCAGTACTTC
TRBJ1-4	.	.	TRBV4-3	CASSGQIHEKLFF	TGCGCCAGCAGTGGACAGATCCATGAAAAACTGTTTTTT
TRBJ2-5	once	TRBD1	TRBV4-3	CASSHSGQARETQYF	TGCGCCAGCAGCCACTCCGGACAGGCGCGCGAGACCCAGTACTTC